This T cell receptor beta chain was sequenced for a study of T cells after yellow fever vaccination. Points from the study as a whole: Within FACS-sorted repertoires, abundant clonotypes contaminating from the bulk population could be present.

On this clonotype itself: The antigen is undetermined.

The germline V gene has CDR1 SGDLS and CDR2 YYNGEE. The CDR3 loop spans 17 amino acids. V was clipped by 4 bases and J by 0 bases, with 16 bases between them. The TCR cDNA carried a universal primer site and UMIs from 5'RACE template switching. TCRdb reanalysed the 5' RACE reads using MiXCR and keeps one entry per CDR3 protein. Among about 350,000 distinct CDR3 sequences listed, around 13% were seen once. The chain carries TRBV9 and TRBJ2-2; no clear D. This clonotype was obtained from a man between 18 and 35 years old who received the YFV17D yellow fever vaccine. The sample consisted of CD4+ T cells sorted from PBMCs, taken 15 days after the yellow fever booster vaccination. Here the CDR3 DNA reads TGTGCCAGCAGCCCAAGGAAGGGAAGGTCGAACACCGGGGAGCTGTTTTTT. This sequence encodes CASSPRKGRSNTGELFF.